A selection of T cell receptor beta chains follows, all from one sample in a study of cytomegalovirus exposure and HLA in healthy donors. TCRdb's copy holds only in-frame clones and misses some; the assay was immunoSEQ multiplex PCR. The sample holds some 130,000 clones, 70% to 80% seen once. Sequenced sample: PBMCs. These receptors were collected from a female donor in good health and CMV-seronegative. Each CDR3 is given with its conserved first and last residue. The order of the fields is V gene, J gene, clone size, D gene, CDR3 DNA, CDR3 protein. D genes are given only for firm matches. The size entry is marked missing in some rows and otherwise reads once, few, many or a size class.

v_call: TRBV10-3; j_call: TRBJ2-7; clone_size: .; d_call: TRBD1; cdr3_nt: TGTGCCATCAGTGAGCCCACAGGGGCGGCCTACGAGCAGTACTTC; cdr3_aa: CAISEPTGAAYEQYF
v_call: TRBV18; j_call: TRBJ2-1; clone_size: .; d_call: TRBD2; cdr3_nt: TGTGCCAGCTCATCGAGACTAGCGGGAGAGGTTTACAATGAGCAGTTCTTC; cdr3_aa: CASSSRLAGEVYNEQFF
v_call: TRBV5-1; j_call: TRBJ2-3; clone_size: .; d_call: TRBD1; cdr3_nt: TGCGCCAGCAGCCCGCCGACAGGGAGTGGGGCAGATACGCAGTATTTT; cdr3_aa: CASSPPTGSGADTQYF
v_call: TRBV5-1; j_call: TRBJ1-3; clone_size: few; d_call: .; cdr3_nt: TGCGCCAGCAGCTCACAGGGATACTCTGGAAACACCATATATTTT; cdr3_aa: CASSSQGYSGNTIYF
v_call: TRBV9; j_call: TRBJ2-7; clone_size: .; d_call: TRBD1; cdr3_nt: TGTGCCAGCAGCGTATCCGCCGGACAGGATACCTACGAGCAGTACTTC; cdr3_aa: CASSVSAGQDTYEQYF
v_call: TRBV2; j_call: TRBJ2-7; clone_size: few; d_call: TRBD1; cdr3_nt: TGTGCCAGCAGTGACAGGGGGCTCTACGAGCAGTACTTC; cdr3_aa: CASSDRGLYEQYF
v_call: TRBV19; j_call: TRBJ2-7; clone_size: .; d_call: TRBD1; cdr3_nt: TGTGCCAGTACCCGGACAGGGGGAAACTACGAGCAGTACTTC; cdr3_aa: CASTRTGGNYEQYF
v_call: TRBV15; j_call: TRBJ1-4; clone_size: .; d_call: .; cdr3_nt: TGTGCCACCAGCAGAGATCTCCAGGGTGGTGAAAAACTGTTTTTT; cdr3_aa: CATSRDLQGGEKLFF
v_call: TRBV7-2; j_call: TRBJ1-2; clone_size: .; d_call: .; cdr3_nt: TGTGCCAGCAGCTTAGCGGGGGGGGGACCCTATGGCTACACCTTC; cdr3_aa: CASSLAGGGPYGYTF
v_call: TRBV2; j_call: TRBJ1-1; clone_size: once; d_call: .; cdr3_nt: TGTGCCAGCAGTGAACAGGGCAACACTGAAGCTTTCTTT; cdr3_aa: CASSEQGNTEAFF
v_call: TRBV5-1; j_call: TRBJ2-7; clone_size: .; d_call: .; cdr3_nt: TGCGCCAGCAGCTGGACCCCCGAGCGGGTAGAGCAGTACTTC; cdr3_aa: CASSWTPERVEQYF
v_call: TRBV19; j_call: TRBJ2-5; clone_size: .; d_call: .; cdr3_nt: TGTGCCAGTAGTATAAGAGGGTTAGAAACCCAGTACTTC; cdr3_aa: CASSIRGLETQYF
v_call: TRBV11-2; j_call: TRBJ1-6; clone_size: .; d_call: .; cdr3_nt: TGTGCCAGCAGCTTAGTTCCAGGGGACGATAATTCACCCCTCCACTTT; cdr3_aa: CASSLVPGDDNSPLHF
v_call: TRBV7-2; j_call: TRBJ1-4; clone_size: .; d_call: .; cdr3_nt: TGTGCCAGCAGCTTAGACGGGGAAAAACTGTTTTTT; cdr3_aa: CASSLDGEKLFF
v_call: TRBV7-2; j_call: TRBJ1-2; clone_size: .; d_call: TRBD1; cdr3_nt: TGTGCCAGCAGCGTACAGGGGGCGCGCAGTCATGGCTACACCTTC; cdr3_aa: CASSVQGARSHGYTF
v_call: TRBV10-3; j_call: TRBJ2-2; clone_size: .; d_call: .; cdr3_nt: TGTGCCATCAGTGACCCGCCTCCGGGGACCGGGGAGCTGTTTTTT; cdr3_aa: CAISDPPPGTGELFF
v_call: TRBV5-1; j_call: TRBJ2-5; clone_size: .; d_call: TRBD2; cdr3_nt: TGCGCCAGCAGCCCTCTTGCGGGAGGGCCGATGCGGGAGACCCAGTACTTC; cdr3_aa: CASSPLAGGPMRETQYF
v_call: TRBV4-1; j_call: TRBJ2-6; clone_size: few; d_call: .; cdr3_nt: TGCGCCAGCAGCGTCAGGGTTGGGGCCAACGTCCTGACTTTC; cdr3_aa: CASSVRVGANVLTF
v_call: TRBV7-6; j_call: TRBJ2-1; clone_size: .; d_call: .; cdr3_nt: TGTGCCAGCAGCTGGGGGGGGCCCTACAATGAGCAGTTCTTC; cdr3_aa: CASSWGGPYNEQFF
v_call: TRBV28; j_call: TRBJ1-2; clone_size: .; d_call: .; cdr3_nt: TGTGCCAGCAGCCAAGGGAGTTCGGCCTACACCTTC; cdr3_aa: CASSQGSSAYTF
v_call: TRBV29-1; j_call: TRBJ2-2; clone_size: .; d_call: .; cdr3_nt: TGCAGCGTTGAAGAGGACAGCTATAACACCGGGGAGCTGTTTTTT; cdr3_aa: CSVEEDSYNTGELFF
v_call: TRBV7-2; j_call: TRBJ2-3; clone_size: .; d_call: TRBD1; cdr3_nt: TGTGCCAGCAGCTTAGAGGGGACAGGGATAGATACGCAGTATTTT; cdr3_aa: CASSLEGTGIDTQYF
v_call: TRBV5-1; j_call: TRBJ2-3; clone_size: .; d_call: .; cdr3_nt: TGCGCCAGCAGCCCGACAGGAACTTCCACAGATACGCAGTATTTT; cdr3_aa: CASSPTGTSTDTQYF
v_call: TRBV27; j_call: TRBJ1-1; clone_size: .; d_call: .; cdr3_nt: TGTGCCAGCAGTTTATCCGAGGCTTTGAACACTGAAGCTTTCTTT; cdr3_aa: CASSLSEALNTEAFF
v_call: TRBV2; j_call: TRBJ2-3; clone_size: once; d_call: TRBD2; cdr3_nt: TGTGCCGGCTCAGGACTAGCGGGAGATACGCAGTATTTT; cdr3_aa: CAGSGLAGDTQYF
v_call: TRBV9; j_call: TRBJ2-3; clone_size: .; d_call: .; cdr3_nt: TGTGCCAGCAGCCATTCGGGACATTCCACAGATACGCAGTATTTT; cdr3_aa: CASSHSGHSTDTQYF
v_call: TRBV2; j_call: TRBJ2-2; clone_size: .; d_call: .; cdr3_nt: TGTGCCAGCATCCCACGGAGGCAGAGGAACACCGGGGAGCTGTTTTTT; cdr3_aa: CASIPRRQRNTGELFF
v_call: TRBV25-1; j_call: TRBJ1-1; clone_size: .; d_call: TRBD1; cdr3_nt: TGTGCCAGCAGTGACGGACAGGGAAGCAGAGCTTTCTTT; cdr3_aa: CASSDGQGSRAFF
v_call: TRBV28; j_call: TRBJ2-2; clone_size: .; d_call: .; cdr3_nt: TGTGCCAGCAGTTTATCTGGACTAAAGGACGGGGAGCTGTTTTTT; cdr3_aa: CASSLSGLKDGELFF
v_call: TRBV29-1; j_call: TRBJ2-7; clone_size: .; d_call: TRBD1; cdr3_nt: TGCAGCGTCTTCTCGACAGGGACAAACTCCTACGAGCAGTACTTC; cdr3_aa: CSVFSTGTNSYEQYF
v_call: TRBV28; j_call: TRBJ2-1; clone_size: .; d_call: .; cdr3_nt: TGTGCCAGCAGTTTGCAACCTCCAGACAATGAGCAGTTCTTC; cdr3_aa: CASSLQPPDNEQFF
v_call: TRBV9; j_call: TRBJ1-1; clone_size: .; d_call: TRBD1; cdr3_nt: TGTGCCAGCAGCGTATCCGGGACAGACAACACTGAAGCTTTCTTT; cdr3_aa: CASSVSGTDNTEAFF
v_call: TRBV7-2; j_call: TRBJ2-5; clone_size: .; d_call: .; cdr3_nt: TGTGCCAGCAGCCGCGACCAGGTTCGAAGCGGGCAGTACTTC; cdr3_aa: CASSRDQVRSGQYF
v_call: TRBV11-1; j_call: TRBJ2-1; clone_size: .; d_call: TRBD2; cdr3_nt: TGTGCCAGCAGCTCGCGGGAGGAGCAGTTCTTC; cdr3_aa: CASSSREEQFF
v_call: TRBV4-1; j_call: TRBJ2-7; clone_size: .; d_call: TRBD1; cdr3_nt: TGCGCCAGCAGCGCCGGACAGGGGGGGTGGTACGAGCAGTACTTC; cdr3_aa: CASSAGQGGWYEQYF
v_call: TRBV11-2; j_call: TRBJ1-1; clone_size: .; d_call: TRBD1; cdr3_nt: TGTGCCAGCAGCTTAAACGGGGAGACAGGGGGCTCGAACACTGAAGCTTTCTTT; cdr3_aa: CASSLNGETGGSNTEAFF
v_call: TRBV9; j_call: TRBJ2-1; clone_size: .; d_call: TRBD2; cdr3_nt: TGTGCCAGCAGCGGGACTAGCGGGAGGACCCAGTTCTTC; cdr3_aa: CASSGTSGRTQFF
v_call: TRBV6-4; j_call: TRBJ2-3; clone_size: .; d_call: TRBD2; cdr3_nt: TGTGCCAGCAGTGACTCGCTAGCGGGAGCAGATACGCAGTATTTT; cdr3_aa: CASSDSLAGADTQYF
v_call: TRBV5-1; j_call: TRBJ2-3; clone_size: .; d_call: .; cdr3_nt: TGCGCCAGCAACTTCGGACAGTCCGGCGATACGCAGTATTTT; cdr3_aa: CASNFGQSGDTQYF
v_call: TRBV7-2; j_call: TRBJ1-1; clone_size: .; d_call: .; cdr3_nt: TGTGCCAGCAGCTTAGTAGGGGTGAACACTGAAGCTTTCTTT; cdr3_aa: CASSLVGVNTEAFF
v_call: TRBV7-2; j_call: TRBJ2-7; clone_size: .; d_call: TRBD1; cdr3_nt: TGTGCCAGCAGCTTAGAGGGGGGACAGGGGGGATACGAGCAGTACTTC; cdr3_aa: CASSLEGGQGGYEQYF
v_call: TRBV7-2; j_call: TRBJ1-1; clone_size: .; d_call: TRBD1; cdr3_nt: TGTGCCAGCAGCACTCGGACAGGGTTCAGCACTGAAGCTTTCTTT; cdr3_aa: CASSTRTGFSTEAFF